These 6 T cell receptor beta chains came from one sample sequenced in a study of cytomegalovirus exposure and HLA in healthy donors. 60 Vbeta and 13 Jbeta primers were used in PCR. Clones were sequenced by immunoSEQ multiplex PCR, and TCRdb holds only the in-frame ones, with some missing. Of about 90,000 clones in the sample, under 85% were seen once. The sequenced material came from PBMCs. All receptors come from a boy aged 10-17 years in good health and CMV-seronegative.

The chain uses TRBV15 and TRBJ2-1; possible D gene TRBD2, 5 bases. This CDR3 comprises 16 residues. CDR1 and CDR2 from the germline V gene are LNHNV and YYDKDF (reference sequence). Trimming pared 1 base from V and 9 bases from J, leaving 19 bases between. The CDR3 region is CATSRVDGVIRREQFF. The CDR3 DNA follows: TGTGCCACCAGCAGAGTGGACGGGGTAATACGTCGTGAGCAGTTCTTC.

The chain carries TRBV5-1 and TRBJ2-2; possibly TRBD1 for D (5 bases). This CDR3 has 18 amino acids. The germline gives CDR1 SGHRS, CDR2 YFSETQ. V lost 4 bases and J lost 2, with 21 bases in between. The CDR3 loop is CASSAGQILHANTGELFF. In DNA form, the CDR3 reads TGCGCCAGCAGCGCCGGACAAATCCTCCACGCAAACACCGGGGAGCTGTTTTTT.

The CDR3 nucleotides read TGTGCCAGCTCACCAAGTCGCAGGGGCCCGTCGGAGCAGTACTTC. It translates to CASSPSRRGPSEQYF. The chain couples TRBV18 to TRBJ2-7; D may be TRBD1 (6 bases). Trimming cost V 2 bases and J 7 bases, with 18 bases left between them. CDR3 length: 15 residues. Germline values: CDR1 KGHSH, CDR2 LQKENI.

This clone was detected a few times. V and J are TRBV5-6 and TRBJ1-4; 10 bases agree with TRBD1. J lost 8 bases, V lost 4 bases, and 5 bases had no gene match. Germline assignment: CDR1 SGHDT and CDR2 YYEEEE. This CDR3 is built from 14 residues. CDR3 protein: CASSHGTGEEKLFF. The CDR3 DNA is TGTGCCAGCAGCCACGGGACAGGGGAAGAAAAACTGTTTTTT.

Here the CDR3 DNA reads TGTGCCAGCAGCACCCCGGGGACTTTTAGCTCCTACGAGCAGTACTTC. Protein sequence: CASSTPGTFSSYEQYF. This chain connects TRBV11-2 to TRBJ2-7; D is perhaps TRBD2 (6 bases). The CDR3 has 16 amino acids. Germline CDR1 is SGHAT and CDR2 is FQNNGV. Trimming took 5 bases from V and 0 from J, leaving 17 bases between them.

The chain recombines TRBV5-4 with TRBJ2-5, with 11 bases aligning to TRBD1. Trimming cost V 2 bases and J 4 bases; bases outside gene matches: 4. The CDR3 runs 15 residues. CDR1 and CDR2 (germline): SGHNT, YYREEE (reference sequence). In DNA form, the CDR3 reads TGTGCCAGCAGCTTACGGACAGGGGGCGGAGAGACCCAGTACTTC. This sequence encodes CASSLRTGGGETQYF.